This T cell receptor (beta chain) was retrieved from a study of Graves' ophthalmopathy and Graves' hyperthyroidism. Study-level background: Stable hyperthyroidism meant no progression to ophthalmopathy within 18 months of follow-up.

Study-wide results and caveats: Forecasting of ophthalmopathy progression by the model achieved around 71% sensitivity and approximately 72% specificity. Most thyroid clonotypes expanded beyond 0.001 frequency were also found in blood. Classification of ophthalmopathy versus stable hyperthyroidism by a 13-signature model yielded around 91% sensitivity and roughly 81% specificity.

The germline gives CDR1 SGHKS, CDR2 YYEKEE (reference sequence). This CDR3 region has 16 residues. Trimming at V came to 0 bases and at J to 7 bases, leaving 12 bases not matched to a gene. A remark on this clonotype: Its antigen is unknown.

RNA transcripts yielded amplified TCR beta CDR3 regions. First-round RT-PCR used HTBI primers; second-round multiplex PCR followed. TCRdb passed the multiplex PCR reads through MiXCR, listing each CDR3 protein once. Of 1 million to 1.3 million distinct CDR3 sequences listed, roughly two fifths are singletons. This chain joins TRBV5-5 and TRBJ2-7; TRBD2 agrees at 8 bases. Source material: peripheral blood or thyroid tissue (not recorded which). The clonotype comes from an adult man with Graves' hyperthyroidism. The CDR3 loop reads CASSLELGGGPHEQYF. The CDR3 bases are TGTGCCAGCAGCTTGGAACTTGGCGGGGGGCCTCATGAGCAGTACTTC. Combining the CDR3 with reference TRBV5-5 and TRBJ2-7 gives the whole variable domain DAGVTQSPTHLIKTRGQQVTLRCSPISGHKSVSWYQQVLGQGPQFIFQYYEKEERGRGNFPDRFSARQFPNYSSELNVNALLLGDSALYLCASSLELGGGPHEQYFGPGTRLTVT.